This T cell receptor beta chain was found in a study of T cells in Graves' hyperthyroidism and ophthalmopathy. RNA transcripts served as the template for amplifying TCR beta CDR3 regions. Initially, a first-round RT-PCR of the TCR CDR3 employed the HTBI primer set. MiXCR, run by TCRdb on the multiplex PCR reads, gives a single entry per CDR3 protein. The sample carries about 640,000 distinct CDR3 sequences, less than 25% recorded once. The CDR3 loop spans 19 amino acids. V gave up 4 bases and J gave up 3 bases, with 24 bases separating them. The germline gives CDR1 MNHNS, CDR2 SASEGT. Patients were excluded because of uncontrolled infection, other autoimmune disease, pregnancy or lactation. Diagnostic decisions used clinical symptoms, serum thyroxine and TRAb, thyroid ultrasound and orbital computed tomography. The PBMCs studied were ones that came from 10 ml fresh peripheral blood.

Sequenced input: blood. This receptor was obtained from a man between 25 and 39 years old with Graves' ophthalmopathy. V usage is TRBV6-1 and J usage is TRBJ1-4, with D tentatively TRBD1 (6 bases). The CDR3 DNA reads TGTGCCAGCAGTGCGGACAGACTAGTGAGTGCGGCAGCTAATGAAAAACTGTTTTTT. It specifies CASSADRLVSAAANEKLFF.